These 27 T cell receptor beta chains were sequenced from one sample in a study of neoadjuvant anti-PD-1 for oral cavity cancer. This table comes from immunoSEQ multiplex PCR, and its TCRdb copy is limited to in-frame clones, with some not included. The sample consists of about 42,000 clones, 77% of them appearing once. Described time point: after neoadjuvant nivolumab, at surgical resection. Sequences were derived from PBMCs, sampled after nivolumab (anti-PD-1) treatment. These receptors were obtained from a person aged 40-85 years with oral cavity squamous cell carcinoma.

In regard to this clone: Other DNA sequences from this sample encode an identical CDR3 as well. V usage is TRBV5-1 and J usage is TRBJ2-5; no definite D call. V was trimmed by 0 bases and J by 4 bases, leaving 7 bases between them. This CDR3 has 13 residues. CDR1 is SGHRS, CDR2 YFSETQ, per germline. CDR3 bases: TGCGCCAGCAGCTTGGGAGGTGGAGAGACCCAGTACTTC. Protein sequence: CASSLGGGETQYF.

This sequence joins TRBV7-2 and TRBJ2-1; TRBD2 matches at 8 bases. The CDR3 consists of 14 residues. Germline V gene lookup returns CDR1 SGHTA and CDR2 FQGNSA. J lost 6 bases, V lost 3 bases, and 4 bases had no gene match. The CDR3 is CASSFDGRANEQFF. DNA for the CDR3: TGTGCCAGCAGCTTCGACGGGAGGGCCAATGAGCAGTTCTTC.

The gene calls are TRBV29-1 and TRBJ2-5; TRBD1 might be the D (6 bases). The CDR3 consists of 14 residues. CDR1 and CDR2 from the germline V gene are SQVTM and ANQGSEA. The CDR3 spells CSDLDSTFQETQYF. The DNA for the CDR3 is TGCAGTGACTTGGACAGCACTTTTCAAGAGACCCAGTACTTC.

V and J are TRBV5-1 and TRBJ1-2, with D possibly TRBD1 on 6 matching bases. CDR1 SGHRS and CDR2 YFSETQ come from the germline V gene. The CDR3 totals 15 residues. V was pared by 4 bases and J by 4 bases, with 17 bases between. CDR3 in DNA: TGCGCCAGCAGCAGGGGGGAACAGACGTTCTATGGCTACACCTTC. It is translated as CASSRGEQTFYGYTF.

The V and J genes are TRBV7-8 and TRBJ2-2; 9 positions match TRBD1. Germline V gene lookup returns CDR1 SGHVS and CDR2 FQNEAQ. This CDR3 has 15 amino acids. V was pared by 5 bases and J by 1 base, with 2 bases of the junction left unmatched. The CDR3 DNA reads TGTGCCAGCAGCCCGGGACAGGGGAACACCGGGGAGCTGTTTTTT. Its protein product is CASSPGQGNTGELFF.

The chain carries TRBV6-5 and TRBJ2-7, with D perhaps matching TRBD1 or TRBD2 (5 bases each). Looked up from germline, CDR1 is MNHEY and CDR2 is SVGAGI. The CDR3 consists of 13 residues. Trimming took off 0 bases at V and 6 bases at J, with 9 bases between the two ends. The CDR3 region is CASSYSRGGEQYF. The CDR3 DNA is TGTGCCAGCAGTTACTCGAGGGGCGGCGAGCAGTACTTC.

This clone was counted a few times. This chain uses TRBV5-6 with TRBJ1-5, with 9 bases that match TRBD1. This CDR3 has 15 residues. V shed 4 bases, J shed 2 bases, and the junction held 4 bases outside the gene matches. The germline V gene encodes CDR1 SGHDT and CDR2 YYEEEE. The CDR3 protein is CASSRGDRGNQPQHF. CDR3 nucleotide sequence: TGTGCCAGCAGCCGGGGGGACAGGGGCAATCAGCCCCAGCATTTT.

V is TRBV7-7 and J is TRBJ2-7; D call uncertain. This CDR3 spans 15 amino acids. From germline, CDR1 is SSHAT and CDR2 FNYEAQ (reference sequence). V shed 1 base and J shed 5 bases, with 15 bases lying between them. The CDR3 DNA is TGTGCCAGCAGCTTAGGGGATAAGGGTATCCACGAGCAGTACTTC. It specifies CASSLGDKGIHEQYF.

This rearrangement joins TRBV5-5 to TRBJ1-4; tentative D call: TRBD1 (5 bases). Germline CDR1 and CDR2: SGHKS and YYEKEE (reference sequence). CDR3 length equals 17 residues. The ends were cut back, 4 bases at V and 7 bases at J, with 23 bases in the middle. The CDR3 sequence is CASSPSLTIGVGEKLFF. Written as DNA, the CDR3 is TGTGCCAGCAGCCCGTCCCTTACTATAGGGGTCGGTGAAAAACTGTTTTTT. Together with reference TRBV5-5 and TRBJ1-4, the CDR3 gives the full variable domain: DAGVTQSPTHLIKTRGQQVTLRCSPISGHKSVSWYQQVLGQGPQFIFQYYEKEERGRGNFPDRFSARQFPNYSSELNVNALLLGDSALYLCASSPSLTIGVGEKLFFGSGTQLSVL.

Only one count was recorded for this clone. This chain links TRBV11-2 with TRBJ2-1; D is undetermined. Germline loops: CDR1 SGHAT, CDR2 FQNNGV. Trimming took 0 bases from V and 9 from J, leaving 6 bases between them. The CDR3 length is 12 residues. The CDR3 bases are TGTGCCAGCAGCTTAGATTTCGGTGAGCAGTTCTTC. Residues: CASSLDFGEQFF.

The chain combines TRBV29-1 with TRBJ2-7, with D maybe TRBD2 (7 bases). CDR3 length equals 13 residues. Germline-derived CDR1 and CDR2 are SQVTM and ANQGSEA. Trimming shortened V by 1 base and J by 5 bases, and 12 bases separated the two germline ends. The CDR3 DNA reads TGCAGCGTTGAAGGGCCGGGGGGCCACGAGCAGTACTTC. This encodes CSVEGPGGHEQYF.

The chain has TRBV29-1 and TRBJ1-2, with D possibly TRBD1 on 6 matching bases. CDR1 is SQVTM, CDR2 ANQGSEA, per germline. V was cut by 6 bases and J by 7 bases, with 12 bases left in between. The CDR3 loop spans 11 amino acids. CDR3 nucleotide sequence: TGCAGCGTGACAGGTCCGGGTGGCTACACCTTC. Its translation: CSVTGPGGYTF. Together with reference TRBV29-1 and TRBJ1-2, the CDR3 gives the full variable domain: SAVISQKPSRDICQRGTSLTIQCQVDSQVTMMFWYRQQPGQSLTLIATANQGSEATYESGFVIDKFPISRPNLTFSTLTVSNMSPEDSSIYLCSVTGPGGYTFGSGTRLTVV.

The V call is TRBV6-5, the J call TRBJ1-3; D is unclear. The CDR3 runs to 15 residues. Germline lookup yields CDR1 MNHEY and CDR2 SVGAGI. V was pared by 8 bases and J by 0 bases, with 14 bases between. CDR3 loop: CASALLSISGNTIYF. DNA for the CDR3: TGTGCCAGCGCGCTCCTTTCCATCTCTGGAAACACCATATATTTT.

The genes are TRBV28 and TRBJ2-7; D perhaps matches TRBD2 (5 bases). Germline-derived CDR1 and CDR2 are MDHEN and SYDVKM. The V gene lost 2 bases and the J gene lost 5 bases, with 10 bases spanning the gap. There are 13 residues in the CDR3. CDR3 coding DNA: TGTGCCAGCAGTTTACGAGGGTACCACGAGCAGTACTTC. Translating it yields CASSLRGYHEQYF.

The sample holds one count of this clone. This sequence joins TRBV27 and TRBJ1-2; the match to TRBD1 covers 7 bases. CDR3 size: 17 residues. V dropped 2 bases and J dropped 1; count of bases not matched to a gene: 10. Looked up from germline, CDR1 is MNHEY and CDR2 is SMNVEV (reference sequence). The CDR3: CASSLGGTARVNYGYTF. DNA of the CDR3: TGTGCCAGCAGTTTAGGGGGGACAGCTCGCGTTAACTATGGCTACACCTTC.

The chain couples TRBV6-1 to TRBJ1-1, with D possibly TRBD1 on 5 matching bases. The CDR3 totals 15 residues. Trimming stripped 2 bases from V and 4 bases from J, with 14 bases between. CDR1 MNHNS and CDR2 SASEGT come from the germline V gene. CDR3 nucleotides: TGTGCCAGCAGTGAATTGAGGGGCGCGGGCACTGAAGCTTTCTTT. This encodes CASSELRGAGTEAFF.

The genes are TRBV5-1 and TRBJ2-6; TRBD1 matches at 7 bases. Trimming cost V 3 bases and J 1 base; bases outside gene matches: 13. CDR1 is SGHRS and CDR2 is YFSETQ in the germline V gene. CDR3 length: 19 amino acids. CDR3: CASSSLPTGLGSGANVLTF. The CDR3 DNA reads TGCGCCAGCAGCTCCCTCCCGACAGGGCTGGGGTCTGGGGCCAACGTCCTGACTTTC.

A few counts support this clone. V and J are TRBV11-2 and TRBJ2-1; D uncertain. The germline CDR1 and CDR2 sequences are SGHAT and FQNNGV. V lost 10 bases, J lost 3 bases, and 7 bases lay in between. The CDR3 length is 11 residues. CDR3 region: CATRSYNEQFF. The CDR3 DNA reads as TGTGCCACCCGGAGCTACAATGAGCAGTTCTTC. The variable domain in full, completed from reference TRBV11-2 and TRBJ2-1, reads EAGVAQSPRYKIIEKRQSVAFWCNPISGHATLYWYQQILGQGPKLLIQFQNNGVVDDSQLPKDRFSAERLKGVDSTLKIQPAKLEDSAVYLCATRSYNEQFFGPGTRLTVL.

The chain is built from TRBV29-1 and TRBJ1-5; D possibly corresponds to TRBD1 (5 bases). Germline V gene data show CDR1 as SQVTM and CDR2 as ANQGSEA. This CDR3 has 12 amino acids. V was clipped by 4 bases and J by 5 bases, with 9 bases between them. The CDR3 loop is CSVGEGYQPQHF. The CDR3 DNA reads as TGCAGCGTTGGGGAGGGGTATCAGCCCCAGCATTTT. The whole variable domain, filled in from reference TRBV29-1 and TRBJ1-5, reads SAVISQKPSRDICQRGTSLTIQCQVDSQVTMMFWYRQQPGQSLTLIATANQGSEATYESGFVIDKFPISRPNLTFSTLTVSNMSPEDSSIYLCSVGEGYQPQHFGDGTRLSIL.

The rearrangement links TRBV19 to TRBJ2-7; the D is unclear. Germline assignment: CDR1 LNHDA and CDR2 SQIVND (reference sequence). The V end was cut by 5 bases, the J end by 7 bases, with 9 bases between. This CDR3 is built from 11 residues. CDR3 sequence (DNA): TGTGCCAGTAGTGAATCGCGGGAGCAGTACTTC. As protein: CASSESREQYF.

This sequence joins TRBV6-6 and TRBJ2-7; D is perhaps TRBD2 (5 bases). The CDR3 consists of 14 residues. V was cut by 0 bases and J by 2 bases, with 8 bases left in between. Germline CDR1 is MNHNY and CDR2 is SVGAGI (reference sequence). The CDR3 coding sequence is TGTGCCAGCAGTTACTCGAGCGGAGCCTACGAGCAGTACTTC. It is translated as CASSYSSGAYEQYF.

The rearrangement links TRBV2 to TRBJ1-5; D is undetermined. This CDR3 is 15 amino acids long. Deletions cut 4 bases from V and 2 bases from J, with 12 bases between. Germline CDR1 and CDR2: SNHLY and FYNNEI. Here the CDR3 reads CASSGTSLRNQPQHF. The CDR3 nucleotides are TGTGCCAGCAGTGGAACTAGCCTCCGCAATCAGCCCCAGCATTTT.

This clone was counted between two and nine times. The chain employs TRBV7-2 and TRBJ1-5; tentatively, D is TRBD1 (6 bases). The length of the CDR3 is 15 residues. The germline CDR1 and CDR2 sequences are SGHTA and FQGNSA. V was trimmed by 5 bases and J by 6 bases, leaving 17 bases between them. CDR3 protein: CASSPWGAQSQPQHF. In DNA, the CDR3 is TGTGCCAGCAGCCCGTGGGGGGCGCAAAGTCAGCCCCAGCATTTT.

The chain carries TRBV2 and TRBJ2-7, with 9 bases aligning to TRBD1. CDR3 size: 14 residues. The V segment lost 6 bases and the J segment 3 bases; nucleotides outside the gene matches: 6. Germline V gene data show CDR1 as SNHLY and CDR2 as FYNNEI. CDR3 coding DNA: TGTGCCAGCAGCGTAGACAGGGGGGACTACGAGCAGTACTTC. This sequence encodes CASSVDRGDYEQYF.

The chain combines TRBV5-1 with TRBJ2-3, with D perhaps given as TRBD1 or TRBD2 (5 bases each). This CDR3 is built from 14 residues. Germline V lookup: CDR1 SGHRS, CDR2 YFSETQ. V was clipped by 4 bases and J by 0 bases, with 9 bases between them. For the CDR3, the DNA is TGCGCCAGCAGCGCTTGGGACAGCACAGATACGCAGTATTTT. It is translated as CASSAWDSTDTQYF. Drawing the rest from reference TRBV5-1 and TRBJ2-3, the complete variable domain is KAGVTQTPRYLIKTRGQQVTLSCSPISGHRSVSWYQQTPGQGLQFLFEYFSETQRNKGNFPGRFSGRQFSNSRSEMNVSTLELGDSALYLCASSAWDSTDTQYFGPGTRLTVL.

The chain couples TRBV28 to TRBJ2-7, with 8 bases aligning to TRBD1. The germline V gene has CDR1 MDHEN and CDR2 SYDVKM. V trimming: 7 bases; J trimming: 5 bases; junction bases outside the gene matches: 13. This CDR3 has 15 residues. CDR3 DNA: TGTGCCAGCACCCAGGGGACAGGCCGTAGCCACGAGCAGTACTTC. Translation gives CASTQGTGRSHEQYF.

This rearrangement joins TRBV2 to TRBJ1-5; weak D call: TRBD1 (5 bases). The CDR3 consists of 13 residues. V was trimmed by 7 bases and J by 5 bases, leaving 12 bases between them. Germline CDR1 SNHLY, CDR2 FYNNEI. The DNA of the CDR3 is TGTGCCAGCACCCCGGACACCTATCAGCCCCAGCATTTT. Amino acid sequence: CASTPDTYQPQHF.